This entry lists 28 T cell receptor beta chains sequenced from one sample in a study of response to subunit inactivated influenza vaccine. Using its own MiXCR run on the RT-PCR reads, TCRdb lists one record per CDR3 protein. The data hold 400,000 to 650,000 distinct CDR3 sequences, with around 7.7% observed a single time. Here the sequenced sample was PBMCs from blood, taken less than 30 months after vaccination. The receptors stem from a man aged 50 to 69 who received an inactivated influenza vaccine.

This clonotype was seen repeatedly, ten times or more. This sequence joins TRBV7-3 and TRBJ2-1; TRBD2 matches 8 bases. J was trimmed by 7 bases and V by 5 bases; bases with no gene match: 10. The CDR3 loop spans 15 amino acids. Per germline, CDR1 SGHTA and CDR2 FQGTGA. CDR3 in DNA: TGTGCCAGCAGCCCGAGCGGGAGATGGAGTAATGAGCAGTTCTTC. Translating gives CASSPSGRWSNEQFF. Based on the CDR3 plus reference TRBV7-3 and TRBJ2-1, the full variable domain is GAGVSQTPSNKVTEKGKYVELRCDPISGHTALYWYRQSLGQGPEFLIYFQGTGAADDSGLPNDRFFAVRPEGSVSTLKIQRTERGDSAVYLCASSPSGRWSNEQFFGPGTRLTVL.

This chain uses TRBV5-1 with TRBJ1-4, with D perhaps matching TRBD1 (5 bases). Trimming shortened V by 0 bases and J by 7 bases, and 13 bases separated the two germline ends. Germline V CDR1 and CDR2: SGHRS, YFSETQ. The CDR3 runs to 15 residues. This CDR3 is CASSLDGARSEKLFF. The CDR3 region has the DNA TGCGCCAGCAGCTTGGATGGGGCACGGAGTGAAAAACTGTTTTTT.

As DNA, the CDR3 is TGTGCCAGCAGTCCGACAGGGGACAATCAGCCCCAGCATTTT. Its translation is CASSPTGDNQPQHF. This chain links TRBV12-3 or TRBV12-4 with TRBJ1-5, with 8 bases lining up with TRBD1. The trim removed 5 bases at V and 3 bases at J, leaving 3 bases unmatched. This CDR3 region has 14 residues.

As for this clonotype: Being one base from a much bigger clone, this may be a read error. The gene calls are TRBV5-1 and TRBJ1-1, with a tentative D call TRBD1 (6 bases). Trimming cost V 0 bases and J 6 bases, with 9 bases left between them. In germline, CDR1 is SGHRS, CDR2 YFSETQ. There are 13 residues in the CDR3. The CDR3 sequence is CASSLDRASEAFF. CDR3 nucleotide sequence: TGCGCCAGCAGCTTGGACAGGGCCTCTGAAGCTTTCTTT.

CDR3 DNA: TGTGCCAGCAGTCCCGACACCGACAGGAATCAGTACTTC. It encodes CASSPDTDRNQYF. V gene TRBV28 combines with J gene TRBJ2-7, with a possible D match to TRBD1 (6 bases). Trimming pared 5 bases from V and 10 bases from J, leaving 18 bases between. This CDR3 contains 13 residues. CDR1 MDHEN and CDR2 SYDVKM come from the germline V gene.

This clonotype was picked up a small number of times. This chain joins TRBV6-1 and TRBJ2-3, with 7 bases matching TRBD1. V gave up 6 bases and J gave up 1 base; unmatched junction bases: 13. CDR1 is MNHNS and CDR2 is SASEGT in the germline V gene. The CDR3 totals 17 residues. CDR3 region: CASSSTGQVRRTDTQYF. The CDR3 DNA sequence: TGTGCCAGCAGCTCTACCGGACAGGTCCGCCGCACAGATACGCAGTATTTT.

In its sample, this clonotype was seen a few times. The chain uses TRBV4-3 and TRBJ1-5; D remains ambiguous. Trimming pared 0 bases from V and 4 bases from J, leaving 7 bases between. CDR3 length: 14 residues. The germline V gene has CDR1 LGHNA and CDR2 YSLEER. CDR3 nucleotide sequence: TGCGCCAGCAGCCAAGATCAGACTAATCAGCCCCAGCATTTT. Amino acid sequence: CASSQDQTNQPQHF.

The CDR3 region has the DNA TGTGCCAGCAGCGCAGGACAGGGGCCTAACCACGAAGCTTTCTTT. Amino acid sequence: CASSAGQGPNHEAFF. The chain is built from TRBV9 and TRBJ1-1; 9 bases map to TRBD1. Per the germline V gene, CDR1 is SGDLS and CDR2 is YYNGEE. V was clipped by 3 bases and J by 8 bases; unmatched bases: 11. CDR3 length equals 15 residues.

This clonotype was recorded many times. The CDR3 spells CASSPQGSRYEQYF. The CDR3 coding sequence is TGTGCCAGCAGCCCGCAGGGGAGTAGGTACGAGCAGTACTTC. The chain recombines TRBV5-5 with TRBJ2-7; D possibly corresponds to TRBD1 (6 bases). CDR1 and CDR2 (germline): SGHKS, YYEKEE (reference sequence). The CDR3 is 14 residues long. With 4 bases removed from V and 4 bases from J, the gap between germline ends came to 15 bases. Based on the CDR3 plus reference TRBV5-5 and TRBJ2-7, the full variable domain is DAGVTQSPTHLIKTRGQQVTLRCSPISGHKSVSWYQQVLGQGPQFIFQYYEKEERGRGNFPDRFSARQFPNYSSELNVNALLLGDSALYLCASSPQGSRYEQYFGPGTRLTVT.

The rearrangement joins TRBV11-2 to TRBJ1-3; D possibly corresponds to TRBD1 (6 bases). Per germline, CDR1 SGHAT and CDR2 FQNNGV. The length of the CDR3 is 15 residues. With 3 bases removed from V and 2 bases from J, the gap between germline ends came to 11 bases. The CDR3 sequence: CASSFETGAGNTIYF. CDR3 sequence (DNA): TGTGCCAGCAGCTTCGAGACAGGAGCTGGAAACACCATATATTTT.

This clonotype was detected only a few times. The chain links TRBV12-3 or TRBV12-4 to TRBJ1-3, with D unclear. V was clipped by 11 bases and J by 4 bases, with 9 bases between them. CDR3 length: 11 amino acids. The DNA of the CDR3 is TGTGCCCTAAGACGGGGAAACACCATATATTTT. It is translated as CALRRGNTIYF.

This clonotype was seen more than once but under ten times. The chain uses TRBV7-2 and TRBJ1-5; 8 nucleotides agree with TRBD1. The CDR3 is 16 amino acids. CDR1 is SGHTA and CDR2 is FQGNSA in the germline V gene. Germline trimming cut 4 bases from V and 0 bases from J; bases unmatched to any gene: 5. The DNA for the CDR3 is TGTGCCAGCAGCTCCCGGACAGGGAGTAGCAATCAGCCCCAGCATTTT. Its translation: CASSSRTGSSNQPQHF.

V and J are TRBV7-2 and TRBJ2-7; D might be TRBD1 (5 bases). V lost 1 base and J 3 bases, leaving 13 bases between the germline ends. Germline V gene lookup returns CDR1 SGHTA and CDR2 FQGNSA. CDR3 length: 15 amino acids. The CDR3 DNA is TGTGCCAGCAGCTTAGGGCAGGGTCTGCTCTACGAGCAGTACTTC. This translates into CASSLGQGLLYEQYF.

This clonotype occurred many times. V is TRBV4-3 and J is TRBJ1-1; D gene uncertain. Germline loops: CDR1 LGHNA, CDR2 YSLEER. With 1 base removed from V and 6 bases from J, the gap between germline ends came to 9 bases. The CDR3 is 13 amino acids. The DNA of the CDR3 is TGCGCCAGCAGCCAAGTTCCCGTTGCTGAAGCTTTCTTT. Translated, it gives CASSQVPVAEAFF.

The V gene is TRBV4-3, the J gene TRBJ2-3; no clear D. Between the trimmed V and J ends, which lost 0 bases and 0 bases, there was a span of 10 bases. CDR3 size: 16 residues. The germline V gene has CDR1 LGHNA and CDR2 YSLEER. CDR3 sequence (DNA): TGCGCCAGCAGCCAAGATCGCGGCTCCAGCACAGATACGCAGTATTTT. Its translation is CASSQDRGSSTDTQYF.

There are a few counts of this clonotype. The junction shows a germline mismatch at one end, possibly a read error. The rearrangement links TRBV7-7 to TRBJ2-2; the match to TRBD1 covers 7 bases. The CDR3 covers 16 residues. The germline gives CDR1 SSHAT, CDR2 FNYEAQ (reference sequence). The CDR3 loop reads CASNSAGGANTGELFF. Here the CDR3 DNA reads TGTGCTAGCAACTCTGCAGGGGGAGCGAACACCGGGGAGCTGTTTTTT.

This clonotype was seen repeatedly, ten times or more. The CDR3 loop reads CASSGSDRSSQETQYF. As DNA, the CDR3 is TGTGCCAGCAGCGGTTCAGACAGGAGCAGCCAAGAGACCCAGTACTTC. The chain joins TRBV9 to TRBJ2-5; the D gene is possibly TRBD1 (6 bases). The ends were cut back, 3 bases at V and 1 base at J, with 16 bases in the middle. CDR3 size: 16 residues. The germline CDR1 and CDR2 sequences are SGDLS and YYNGEE.

The chain recombines TRBV2 with TRBJ1-6; D gene unclear. Germline V gene lookup returns CDR1 SNHLY and CDR2 FYNNEI. The CDR3 sequence is 13 residues long. V lost 7 bases to trimming and J lost 10 bases, with 14 bases between them. For the CDR3, the DNA is TGTGCCAGCAATTTATTGGTCGAATCACCCCTCCACTTT. Protein sequence: CASNLLVESPLHF.

This clonotype was recorded a few times. This rearrangement joins TRBV12-3 or TRBV12-4 to TRBJ2-7; the D call may be TRBD1 or TRBD2 (5 bases each). CDR3 size: 14 residues. Trimming removed 6 bases at V and 6 bases at J, with 18 bases between. The CDR3 protein is CASSPSVQGAEQYF. The CDR3 bases are TGTGCCAGCAGCCCGAGCGTCCAGGGAGCCGAGCAGTACTTC.

This clonotype was recorded a few times. CDR3 protein: CASSLGQLTDTEAFF. CDR3 nucleotide sequence: TGCGCCAGCAGCTTGGGACAGTTGACGGACACTGAAGCTTTCTTT. This rearrangement joins TRBV5-1 to TRBJ1-1, with D possibly being TRBD1 (5 bases). CDR3 length: 15 residues. Between the trimmed V and J ends, which lost 0 bases and 3 bases, there was a span of 12 bases. The germline CDR1 and CDR2 sequences are SGHRS and YFSETQ.

Only a few counts were recorded for this clonotype. The chain joins TRBV20-1 to TRBJ2-7; D possibly corresponds to TRBD1 (6 bases). Per germline, CDR1 DFQATT and CDR2 SNEGSKA (reference sequence). This CDR3 spans 15 amino acids. Trimming left V 0 bases short and J 0 bases short, with 12 bases between. The CDR3 here is CSARDLRQVSYEQYF. In nucleotides, the CDR3 is TGCAGTGCTAGAGATCTCAGACAGGTCTCCTACGAGCAGTACTTC.

There are many counts of this clonotype. The chain recombines TRBV12-5 with TRBJ2-1, with 8 nucleotides matching TRBD1. Germline CDR1 reads LGHNT; CDR2 reads FRNRAP. The CDR3 consists of 14 residues. The junction had 4 bases not matched to a gene; V was cut back by 5 bases and J by 4 bases. CDR3 sequence reads: CASGPRTGYNEQFF. For the CDR3, the DNA is TGTGCTAGTGGTCCCAGGACAGGGTACAATGAGCAGTTCTTC.

V gene TRBV7-2 combines with J gene TRBJ2-1; D is uncertain. The germline gives CDR1 SGHTA, CDR2 FQGNSA. Trimming shortened V by 4 bases and J by 10 bases, and 8 bases separated the two germline ends. The CDR3 loop spans 11 amino acids. CDR3 coding DNA: TGTGCCAGCAGCTCAATAAGGGAGCAGTTCTTC. Amino acid sequence: CASSSIREQFF.

This clonotype has only a few counts. This rearrangement joins TRBV4-3 to TRBJ2-7; unclear D gene. The CDR3 is 15 residues long. Germline V gene data show CDR1 as LGHNA and CDR2 as YSLEER. V was cut by 1 base and J by 0 bases, with 10 bases left in between. The CDR3 sequence is CASSQGSGSSYEQYF. The DNA of the CDR3 is TGCGCCAGCAGCCAAGGATCGGGCAGCTCCTACGAGCAGTACTTC.

This clonotype occurred many times. V and J are TRBV7-9 and TRBJ1-5; 7 nucleotides agree with TRBD1. The CDR3 is made up of 14 amino acids. Germline loops: CDR1 SEHNR, CDR2 FQNEAQ (reference sequence). V dropped 4 bases and J dropped 4; count of bases not matched to a gene: 4. CDR3 sequence reads: CASSSGQLNQPQHF. The CDR3 coding sequence is TGTGCCAGCAGCTCGGGACAGTTAAATCAGCCCCAGCATTTT. The variable domain in full, with the rest retrieved from reference TRBV7-9 and TRBJ1-5, is DTGVSQNPRHKITKRGQNVTFRCDPISEHNRLYWYRQTLGQGPEFLTYFQNEAQLEKSRLLSDRFSAERPKGSFSTLEIQRTEQGDSAMYLCASSSGQLNQPQHFGDGTRLSIL.

In DNA form, the CDR3 reads TGTGCCAGCAGCTGGTCGGCGGGAAATAATTCACCCCTCCACTTT. Translating gives CASSWSAGNNSPLHF. This chain joins TRBV7-2 and TRBJ1-6; the D is unclear. The V end lost 4 bases, the J end lost 5 bases, and 12 bases lay between the germline ends. Germline V gene lookup returns CDR1 SGHTA and CDR2 FQGNSA. This CDR3 comprises 15 residues.

This chain connects TRBV6-4 to TRBJ1-1; TRBD1 matches 7 bases. J lost 1 base, V lost 6 bases, and 8 bases had no gene match. This CDR3 region has 15 residues. Germline V gene sequence: CDR1 MRHNA, CDR2 SNTAGT. The chain's CDR3 is CASSPDRTRNTEAFF. The DNA for the CDR3 is TGTGCCAGCAGCCCGGACAGGACGAGGAACACTGAAGCTTTCTTT.

V gene TRBV11-2 combines with J gene TRBJ2-7; 15 positions match TRBD2. This CDR3 has 15 amino acids. V gave up 4 bases and J gave up 4 bases; unmatched junction bases: 2. CDR1 is SGHAT and CDR2 is FQNNGV in the germline V gene. The CDR3 protein is CASSWGLAGGYEQYF. The CDR3 DNA reads as TGTGCCAGCAGCTGGGGACTAGCGGGGGGTTACGAGCAGTACTTC.